This T cell receptor (beta chain) stems from a study of T cells in Graves' hyperthyroidism and ophthalmopathy. Using RNA transcripts as the source, TCR beta CDR3 regions were amplified. The TCR CDR3 was amplified in a first-round RT-PCR using the HTBI primer set. TCRdb recomputed calls from the multiplex PCR reads with MiXCR, one row per CDR3 protein. The table records approximately 380,000 distinct CDR3 sequences, around an eighth of them present only once. The germline gives CDR1 LGHDT, CDR2 YNNKEL (reference sequence). The CDR3 is 15 amino acids. Trimming cost V 0 bases and J 0 bases, with 6 bases left between them. This clonotype was seen at least ten times.

The sequenced sample consisted of blood. The V and J genes are TRBV3-1 and TRBJ1-5, with unresolved D. The receptor's source is a man aged 45 to 65 with Graves' ophthalmopathy. CDR3 residues: CASSQEGNSNQPQHF. The CDR3 bases are TGTGCCAGCAGCCAAGAGGGAAATAGCAATCAGCCCCAGCATTTT.